Listed below are T cell receptor beta chains from one sample, sequenced in a study of blood T cell repertoires in COVID-19. Using immunoSEQ multiplex PCR, the repertoire was profiled, and TCRdb retains in-frame clones only, with some absent. The profile shows about 89,000 clones, 75% to 80% of them singletons. The source material was peripheral blood. Receptors originate from a man aged 70-80 years with COVID-19, enrolled during active disease. CDR3s include the opening cysteine and the closing phenylalanine or tryptophan. The order of the fields is CDR3 protein, J gene, V gene, clone size. Clone size is shown for a subset of rows, as once, few, many or a class of expanded clone.

CASSLAPSGTTYNEQFF	TRBJ2-1	TRBV5-1	many
CASSQGADYGYTF	TRBJ1-2	TRBV3-1/TRBV3-2	NA
CASSYDMNTEAFF	TRBJ1-1	TRBV18	NA
CASTRRGASEGPQHF	TRBJ1-5	TRBV2	NA
CASKPYRGRCVEQFF	TRBJ2-1	TRBV10-1	NA
CASSPQPGLGNYGYTF	TRBJ1-2	TRBV7-2	NA
CASSLEVGPLHF	TRBJ1-6	TRBV5-1	once
CSVQPSVDNEQFF	TRBJ2-1	TRBV29-1	NA
CASSPRGAGGHQPQHF	TRBJ1-5	TRBV7-2	NA
CASSLSGQGHEKLFF	TRBJ1-4	TRBV28	NA
CAWQQGTSADTQYF	TRBJ2-3	TRBV30	few
CASSYLGTGAYGYTF	TRBJ1-2	TRBV6-2/TRBV6-3	NA
CASSGQGTSYEQYF	TRBJ2-7	TRBV7-2	medium-sized
CSVRPAASGRYEQFF	TRBJ2-1	TRBV29-1	NA
CASSQGPQSGQPRGYTF	TRBJ1-2	TRBV3-1/TRBV3-2	NA